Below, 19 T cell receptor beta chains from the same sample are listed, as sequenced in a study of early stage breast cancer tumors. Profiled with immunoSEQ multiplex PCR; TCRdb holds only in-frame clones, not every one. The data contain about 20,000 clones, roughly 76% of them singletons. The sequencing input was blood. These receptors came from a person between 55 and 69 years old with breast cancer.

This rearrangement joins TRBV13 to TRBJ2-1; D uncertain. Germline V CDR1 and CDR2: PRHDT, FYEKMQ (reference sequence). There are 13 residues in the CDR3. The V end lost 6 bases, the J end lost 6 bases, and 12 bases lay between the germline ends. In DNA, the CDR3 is TGTGCCAGCAGGGGGTGGGGATTCAATGAGCAGTTCTTC. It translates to CASRGWGFNEQFF.

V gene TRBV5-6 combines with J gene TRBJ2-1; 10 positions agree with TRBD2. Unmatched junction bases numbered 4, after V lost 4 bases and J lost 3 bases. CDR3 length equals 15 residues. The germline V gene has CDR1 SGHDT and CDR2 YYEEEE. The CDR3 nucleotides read TGTGCCAGCAGCGCCGGGACTAGCGTCTACAATGAGCAGTTCTTC. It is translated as CASSAGTSVYNEQFF.

DNA for the CDR3: TGTGCCAGCTCACCGCGCCGGGACTACGATGAAAAACTGTTTTTT. Translated, it gives CASSPRRDYDEKLFF. This sequence joins TRBV18 and TRBJ1-4; weak D call: TRBD1 (5 bases). V lost 3 bases to trimming and J lost 6 bases, with 14 bases between them. The CDR3 extends over 15 amino acids. CDR1 and CDR2 from the germline V gene are KGHSH and LQKENI.

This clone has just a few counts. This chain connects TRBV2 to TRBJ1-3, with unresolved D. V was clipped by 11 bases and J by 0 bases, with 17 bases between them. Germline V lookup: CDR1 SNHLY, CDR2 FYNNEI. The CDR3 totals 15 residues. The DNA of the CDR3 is TGTGCCTCCTATTCTGGGCAGAGCTCTGGAAACACCATATATTTT. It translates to CASYSGQSSGNTIYF.

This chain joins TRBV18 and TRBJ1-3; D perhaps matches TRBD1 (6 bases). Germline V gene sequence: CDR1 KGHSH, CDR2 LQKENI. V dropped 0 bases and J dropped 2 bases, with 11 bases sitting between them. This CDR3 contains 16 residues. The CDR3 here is CASSPPLGAAGNTIYF. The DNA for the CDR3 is TGTGCCAGCTCACCACCTCTGGGGGCGGCTGGAAACACCATATATTTT. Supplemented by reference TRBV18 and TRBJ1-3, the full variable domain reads NAGVMQNPRHLVRRRGQEARLRCSPMKGHSHVYWYRQLPEEGLKFMVYLQKENIIDESGMPKERFSAEFPKEGPSILRIQQVVRGDSAAYFCASSPPLGAAGNTIYFGEGSWLTVV.

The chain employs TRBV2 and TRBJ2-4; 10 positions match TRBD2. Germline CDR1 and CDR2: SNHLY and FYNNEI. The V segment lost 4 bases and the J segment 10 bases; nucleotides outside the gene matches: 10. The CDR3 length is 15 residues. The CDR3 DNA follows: TGTGCCAGCAGTGCTTCTAGCGGGGGCGGAGGAATTCAGTACTTC. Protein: CASSASSGGGGIQYF.

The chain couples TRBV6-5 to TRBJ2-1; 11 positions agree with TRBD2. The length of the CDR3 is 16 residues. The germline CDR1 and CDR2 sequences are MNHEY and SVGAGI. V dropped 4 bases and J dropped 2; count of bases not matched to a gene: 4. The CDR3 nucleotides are TGTGCCAGCAGTTTTAGCGGGAGGGGCACCTACAATGAGCAGTTCTTC. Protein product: CASSFSGRGTYNEQFF.

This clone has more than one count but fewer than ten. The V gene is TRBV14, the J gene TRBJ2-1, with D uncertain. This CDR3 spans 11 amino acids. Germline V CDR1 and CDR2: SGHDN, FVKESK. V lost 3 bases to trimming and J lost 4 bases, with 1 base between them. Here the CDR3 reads CASSQYNEQFF. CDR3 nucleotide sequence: TGTGCCAGCAGCCAGTACAATGAGCAGTTCTTC.

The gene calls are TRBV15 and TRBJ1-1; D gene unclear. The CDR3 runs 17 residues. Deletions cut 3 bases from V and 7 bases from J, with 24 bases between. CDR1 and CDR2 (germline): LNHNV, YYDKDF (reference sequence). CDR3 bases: TGTGCCACCAGCAGCTACCCCCGGAGGCCCCTTTATGGTGAAGCTTTCTTT. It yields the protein CATSSYPRRPLYGEAFF.

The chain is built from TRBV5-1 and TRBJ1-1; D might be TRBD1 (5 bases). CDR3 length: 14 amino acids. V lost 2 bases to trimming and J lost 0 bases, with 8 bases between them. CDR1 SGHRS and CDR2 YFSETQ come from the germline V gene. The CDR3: CASSFGAMNTEAFF. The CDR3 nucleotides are TGCGCCAGCAGCTTTGGGGCAATGAACACTGAAGCTTTCTTT.

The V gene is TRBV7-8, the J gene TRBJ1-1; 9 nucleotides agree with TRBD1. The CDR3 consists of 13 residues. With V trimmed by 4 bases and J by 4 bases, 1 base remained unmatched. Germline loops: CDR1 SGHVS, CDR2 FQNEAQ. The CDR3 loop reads CASSSDRGTEAFF. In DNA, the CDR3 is TGTGCCAGCAGCTCGGACAGGGGCACTGAAGCTTTCTTT.

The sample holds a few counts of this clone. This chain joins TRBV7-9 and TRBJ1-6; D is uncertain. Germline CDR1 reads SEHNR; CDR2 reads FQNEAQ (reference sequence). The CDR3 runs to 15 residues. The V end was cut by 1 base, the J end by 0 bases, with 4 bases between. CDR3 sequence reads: CASSLEISYNSPLHF. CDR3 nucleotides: TGTGCCAGCAGCTTAGAAATCTCCTATAATTCACCCCTCCACTTT. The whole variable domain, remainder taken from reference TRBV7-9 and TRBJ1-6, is DTGVSQNPRHKITKRGQNVTFRCDPISEHNRLYWYRQTLGQGPEFLTYFQNEAQLEKSRLLSDRFSAERPKGSFSTLEIQRTEQGDSAMYLCASSLEISYNSPLHFGNGTRLTVT.

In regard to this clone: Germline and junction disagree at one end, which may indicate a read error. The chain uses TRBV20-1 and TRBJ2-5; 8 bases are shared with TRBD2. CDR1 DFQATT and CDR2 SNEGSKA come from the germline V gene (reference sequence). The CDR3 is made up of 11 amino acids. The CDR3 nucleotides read TGCAGTGCTAGCTACGGGGGGGGCCTGGACTTC. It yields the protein CSASYGGGLDF.

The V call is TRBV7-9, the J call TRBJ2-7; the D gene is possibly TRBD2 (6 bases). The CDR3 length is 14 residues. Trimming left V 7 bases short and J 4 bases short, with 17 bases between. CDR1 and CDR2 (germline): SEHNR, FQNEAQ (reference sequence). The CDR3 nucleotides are TGTGCCAGCAACCCGGGACTTGATTATTACGAGCAGTACTTC. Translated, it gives CASNPGLDYYEQYF.

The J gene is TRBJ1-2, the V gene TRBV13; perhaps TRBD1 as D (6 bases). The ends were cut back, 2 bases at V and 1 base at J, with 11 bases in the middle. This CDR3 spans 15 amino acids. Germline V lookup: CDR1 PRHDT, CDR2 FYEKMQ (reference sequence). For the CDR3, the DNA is TGTGCCAGCAGCTTAAAAGGACAGAGTAACTATGGCTACACCTTC. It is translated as CASSLKGQSNYGYTF.

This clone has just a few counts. CDR3 nucleotide sequence: TGTGCCAGCAGTTTCCCTATGGGGGAACAAGAGACCCAGTACTTC. Protein: CASSFPMGEQETQYF. The rearrangement uses TRBV28 and TRBJ2-5; either TRBD1 or TRBD2 may supply D (5 bases each). The CDR3 consists of 15 residues. In germline, CDR1 is MDHEN, CDR2 SYDVKM. Between the trimmed V and J ends, which lost 3 bases and 2 bases, there was a span of 13 bases.

CDR3 in DNA: TGTGCCAGCAGCTTAGGACCTAGAACGAACACCGGGGAGCTGTTTTTT. Translation gives CASSLGPRTNTGELFF. This chain links TRBV13 with TRBJ2-2; D is ambiguous. In germline, CDR1 is PRHDT, CDR2 FYEKMQ (reference sequence). The CDR3 length is 16 residues. Trimming cost V 0 bases and J 0 bases, with 8 bases left between them.

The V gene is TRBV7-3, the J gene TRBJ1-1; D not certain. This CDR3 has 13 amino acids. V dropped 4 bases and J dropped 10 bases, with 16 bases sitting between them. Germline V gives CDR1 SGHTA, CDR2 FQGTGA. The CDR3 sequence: CASSSDRREGAFF. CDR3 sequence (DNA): TGTGCCAGCAGCTCGGACCGCCGAGAGGGAGCTTTCTTT. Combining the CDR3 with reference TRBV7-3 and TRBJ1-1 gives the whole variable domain GAGVSQTPSNKVTEKGKYVELRCDPISGHTALYWYRQSLGQGPEFLIYFQGTGAADDSGLPNDRFFAVRPEGSVSTLKIQRTERGDSAVYLCASSSDRREGAFFGQGTRLTVV.

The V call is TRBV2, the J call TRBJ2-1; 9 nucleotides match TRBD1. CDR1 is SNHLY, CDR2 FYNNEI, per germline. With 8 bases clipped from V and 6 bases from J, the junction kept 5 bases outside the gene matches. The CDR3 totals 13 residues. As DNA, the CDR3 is TGTGCCAGCGGACAGGGGACGGGCAATGAGCAGTTCTTC. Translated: CASGQGTGNEQFF.